The rows below give T cell receptor beta chains drawn from one sample of a study of cytomegalovirus exposure and HLA in healthy donors. Some clones are missing from TCRdb's copy, which holds only in-frame ones; the method was immunoSEQ multiplex PCR. The table has roughly 150,000 clones, approximately 80% seen once; the top ten hold around 2.1%. The sample taken for sequencing was PBMCs. All receptors come from a middle-aged man in good health and CMV-seropositive. The CDR3 runs from the conserved cysteine through the conserved F or W. Fields, in order: D gene, J gene, V gene, clone size, CDR3 protein, CDR3 DNA. D genes are given only for firm matches. Not every row has a clone size; where given, it reads once, few, many or a size class.

d_gene: TRBD1
j_gene: TRBJ1-6
v_gene: TRBV30
abundance: few
CDR3aa: CAWSRDSYNSPLHF
CDR3nt: TGTGCCTGGAGTCGGGACAGTTATAATTCACCCCTCCACTTT

d_gene: .
j_gene: TRBJ1-2
v_gene: TRBV7-2
abundance: .
CDR3aa: CASSLAGLGYTF
CDR3nt: TGTGCCAGCAGCTTAGCCGGGTTAGGCTACACCTTC

d_gene: .
j_gene: TRBJ1-1
v_gene: TRBV28
abundance: few
CDR3aa: CASSLPGLQAFF
CDR3nt: TGTGCCAGCAGCCTCCCGGGACTCCAAGCTTTCTTT

d_gene: .
j_gene: TRBJ1-5
v_gene: TRBV7-2
abundance: .
CDR3aa: CASSLKPGWNQPQHF
CDR3nt: TGTGCCAGCAGCTTAAAGCCAGGATGGAATCAGCCCCAGCATTTT

d_gene: TRBD2
j_gene: TRBJ2-1
v_gene: TRBV2
abundance: once
CDR3aa: CASSESTAGGLF
CDR3nt: TGTGCCAGCAGTGAAAGTACGGCGGGGGGGCTCTTC

d_gene: TRBD2
j_gene: TRBJ2-1
v_gene: TRBV12-5
abundance: .
CDR3aa: CASGFSGGIYNEQFF
CDR3nt: TGTGCTAGTGGTTTTAGCGGGGGGATCTACAATGAGCAGTTCTTC

d_gene: .
j_gene: TRBJ2-7
v_gene: TRBV7-9
abundance: .
CDR3aa: CASSPPGVLSHEQYF
CDR3nt: TGTGCCAGCAGCCCCCCGGGGGTGCTAAGCCACGAGCAGTACTTC

d_gene: TRBD1
j_gene: TRBJ2-3
v_gene: TRBV9
abundance: .
CDR3aa: CASSVVSGQGAFADTQYF
CDR3nt: TGTGCCAGCAGCGTAGTATCAGGACAGGGGGCTTTCGCAGATACGCAGTATTTT

d_gene: .
j_gene: TRBJ2-2
v_gene: TRBV12-5
abundance: .
CDR3aa: CASGLGGPSTGELFF
CDR3nt: TGTGCTAGTGGTTTGGGGGGGCCCAGCACCGGGGAGCTGTTTTTT

d_gene: .
j_gene: TRBJ1-6
v_gene: TRBV27
abundance: .
CDR3aa: CASSFVENNSPLHF
CDR3nt: TGTGCCAGCAGTTTCGTGGAGAATAATTCACCCCTCCACTTT

d_gene: TRBD1
j_gene: TRBJ1-5
v_gene: TRBV6-4
abundance: .
CDR3aa: CASTRGTGNQPQHF
CDR3nt: TGTGCCAGCACCCGTGGGACAGGGAATCAGCCCCAGCATTTT

d_gene: TRBD2
j_gene: TRBJ2-3
v_gene: TRBV6-1
abundance: .
CDR3aa: CASSGTSGTDTQYF
CDR3nt: TGTGCCAGCAGTGGGACTAGCGGCACAGATACGCAGTATTTT

d_gene: TRBD1
j_gene: TRBJ1-1
v_gene: TRBV19
abundance: .
CDR3aa: CASNARGGTGGYTEAFF
CDR3nt: TGTGCCAGTAACGCCCGAGGGGGGACAGGGGGATACACTGAAGCTTTCTTT

d_gene: TRBD2
j_gene: TRBJ2-5
v_gene: TRBV6-6
abundance: few
CDR3aa: CASSPGGQQETQYF
CDR3nt: TGTGCCAGCAGCCCGGGGGGGCAACAAGAGACCCAGTACTTC

d_gene: TRBD1
j_gene: TRBJ2-7
v_gene: TRBV7-9
abundance: .
CDR3aa: CASSSRQGWDEQYF
CDR3nt: TGTGCCAGCAGCTCTCGACAGGGTTGGGACGAGCAGTACTTC

d_gene: TRBD1
j_gene: TRBJ2-3
v_gene: TRBV5-4
abundance: once
CDR3aa: CASSLGGQGGDTQYF
CDR3nt: TGTGCCAGCAGCTTGGGGGGACAGGGAGGAGATACGCAGTATTTT

d_gene: .
j_gene: TRBJ1-2
v_gene: TRBV6-5
abundance: .
CDR3aa: CVSKDPAGNGYTF
CDR3nt: TGTGTCAGCAAAGATCCGGCAGGGAATGGCTACACCTTC

d_gene: .
j_gene: TRBJ2-1
v_gene: TRBV6-5
abundance: few
CDR3aa: CASSYSAGPLDEQFF
CDR3nt: TGTGCCAGCAGTTACTCGGCGGGTCCTTTGGATGAGCAGTTCTTC

d_gene: TRBD2
j_gene: TRBJ2-5
v_gene: TRBV4-2
abundance: .
CDR3aa: CASSQDPGTRETQYF
CDR3nt: TGTGCCAGCAGCCAAGATCCCGGGACTAGAGAGACCCAGTACTTC

d_gene: .
j_gene: TRBJ2-1
v_gene: TRBV7-2
abundance: few
CDR3aa: CASSLEVLAGVTYNEQFF
CDR3nt: TGTGCCAGCAGCTTAGAAGTCTTGGCAGGGGTTACCTACAATGAGCAGTTCTTC

d_gene: TRBD1
j_gene: TRBJ1-4
v_gene: TRBV18
abundance: .
CDR3aa: CASSPRQGWGEKLFF
CDR3nt: TGTGCCAGCTCACCGCGACAGGGGTGGGGAGAAAAACTGTTTTTT

d_gene: .
j_gene: TRBJ2-2
v_gene: TRBV6-1
abundance: .
CDR3aa: CASRRTPANTGELFF
CDR3nt: TGTGCCAGCAGAAGGACACCCGCGAACACCGGGGAGCTGTTTTTT

d_gene: .
j_gene: TRBJ1-1
v_gene: TRBV6-5
abundance: .
CDR3aa: CASSNPQGNTEAFF
CDR3nt: TGTGCCAGCAGTAATCCTCAGGGGAACACTGAAGCTTTCTTT

d_gene: TRBD2
j_gene: TRBJ2-1
v_gene: TRBV6-5
abundance: .
CDR3aa: CASSYSLAGGYNEQFF
CDR3nt: TGTGCCAGCAGTTACTCACTCGCGGGGGGTTACAATGAGCAGTTCTTC

d_gene: TRBD2
j_gene: TRBJ2-1
v_gene: TRBV6-5
abundance: .
CDR3aa: CARSAGGNEQFF
CDR3nt: TGCGCGAGGTCAGCGGGGGGAAATGAGCAGTTCTTC

d_gene: .
j_gene: TRBJ1-4
v_gene: TRBV12-5
abundance: few
CDR3aa: CASIGQLNEKLFF
CDR3nt: TGTGCTAGTATCGGACAGCTGAATGAAAAACTGTTTTTT

d_gene: TRBD2
j_gene: TRBJ2-1
v_gene: TRBV4-2
abundance: .
CDR3aa: CASSHFGTSGAHYNEQFF
CDR3nt: TGTGCCAGCAGCCATTTCGGGACTAGCGGGGCCCACTACAATGAGCAGTTCTTC

d_gene: TRBD1
j_gene: TRBJ2-7
v_gene: TRBV18
abundance: .
CDR3aa: CASSPPMTGTYEQYF
CDR3nt: TGTGCCAGCTCACCACCGATGACAGGGACCTACGAGCAGTACTTC

d_gene: .
j_gene: TRBJ1-1
v_gene: TRBV4-1
abundance: .
CDR3aa: CASSQGGQGVSTEAFF
CDR3nt: TGCGCCAGCAGCCAAGGCGGACAAGGGGTGAGCACTGAAGCTTTCTTT

d_gene: TRBD1
j_gene: TRBJ1-1
v_gene: TRBV11-2
abundance: .
CDR3aa: CASRRTGGRNTEAFF
CDR3nt: TGTGCCAGCAGACGGACAGGGGGACGAAACACTGAAGCTTTCTTT

d_gene: .
j_gene: TRBJ2-7
v_gene: TRBV10-1
abundance: once
CDR3aa: CASSPAVSSEQYF
CDR3nt: TGCGCCAGCAGTCCCGCAGTCTCCTCCGAGCAGTACTTC

d_gene: .
j_gene: TRBJ1-1
v_gene: TRBV6-5
abundance: .
CDR3aa: CASSYSNRNTEAFF
CDR3nt: TGTGCCAGCAGTTACTCAAACAGGAACACTGAAGCTTTCTTT

d_gene: .
j_gene: TRBJ1-6
v_gene: TRBV7-2
abundance: .
CDR3aa: CASSLLPRVRSPLHF
CDR3nt: TGTGCCAGCAGCTTACTCCCCCGGGTGCGATCACCCCTCCACTTT

d_gene: TRBD2
j_gene: TRBJ2-1
v_gene: TRBV7-6
abundance: .
CDR3aa: CASSFGRGVNEQFF
CDR3nt: TGTGCCAGCAGCTTCGGACGGGGGGTTAATGAGCAGTTCTTC

d_gene: .
j_gene: TRBJ1-4
v_gene: TRBV11-2
abundance: .
CDR3aa: CASSLGGLGEKLFF
CDR3nt: TGTGCCAGCAGCTTAGGGGGGCTGGGGGAAAAACTGTTTTTT

d_gene: TRBD1
j_gene: TRBJ2-7
v_gene: TRBV10-2
abundance: .
CDR3aa: CASISRTGSYEQYF
CDR3nt: TGCGCCAGCATCTCTCGGACAGGGAGCTACGAGCAGTACTTC

d_gene: .
j_gene: TRBJ1-1
v_gene: TRBV7-6
abundance: .
CDR3aa: CASSLGSGWPSNTEAFF
CDR3nt: TGTGCCAGCAGCTTAGGTTCAGGGTGGCCCTCGAACACTGAAGCTTTCTTT

d_gene: .
j_gene: TRBJ2-7
v_gene: TRBV5-1
abundance: .
CDR3aa: CASSLVGGYEQYF
CDR3nt: TGCGCCAGCAGCTTGGTAGGCGGATACGAGCAGTACTTC

d_gene: .
j_gene: TRBJ2-7
v_gene: TRBV28
abundance: .
CDR3aa: CASSLGGLTGRGPSYEQYF
CDR3nt: TGTGCCAGCAGTTTAGGGGGTTTGACAGGTCGAGGGCCCTCCTACGAGCAGTACTTC

d_gene: .
j_gene: TRBJ2-7
v_gene: TRBV7-6
abundance: .
CDR3aa: CASSSGGRGSYEQYF
CDR3nt: TGTGCCAGCAGCTCCGGGGGAAGGGGCTCCTACGAGCAGTACTTC

d_gene: .
j_gene: TRBJ2-1
v_gene: TRBV15
abundance: .
CDR3aa: CATQKRGNSYNEQFF
CDR3nt: TGTGCCACACAAAAACGTGGCAACTCCTACAATGAGCAGTTCTTC

d_gene: .
j_gene: TRBJ2-7
v_gene: TRBV5-1
abundance: .
CDR3aa: CASSLDNGPSSYEQYF
CDR3nt: TGCGCCAGCAGCTTGGATAATGGTCCGAGCTCCTACGAGCAGTACTTC

d_gene: .
j_gene: TRBJ1-5
v_gene: TRBV4-3
abundance: .
CDR3aa: CASSQERTRTENQPQHF
CDR3nt: TGCGCCAGCAGCCAAGAAAGGACGAGGACAGAGAATCAGCCCCAGCATTTT

d_gene: .
j_gene: TRBJ2-7
v_gene: TRBV4-3
abundance: .
CDR3aa: CASSQEQGIYEQYF
CDR3nt: TGCGCCAGCAGCCAAGAACAGGGAATCTACGAGCAGTACTTC

d_gene: .
j_gene: TRBJ2-7
v_gene: TRBV7-2
abundance: .
CDR3aa: CASSPDRRVGEQYF
CDR3nt: TGTGCCAGCAGCCCGGACAGAAGAGTGGGCGAGCAGTACTTC

d_gene: .
j_gene: TRBJ2-3
v_gene: TRBV4-3
abundance: once
CDR3aa: CASSPVGSRTDTQYF
CDR3nt: TGCGCCAGCAGCCCCGTCGGTTCGAGGACAGATACGCAGTATTTT

d_gene: .
j_gene: TRBJ1-6
v_gene: TRBV30
abundance: .
CDR3aa: CAWSEDINSPLHF
CDR3nt: TGTGCCTGGAGCGAGGACATTAATTCACCCCTCCACTTT

d_gene: TRBD2
j_gene: TRBJ2-7
v_gene: TRBV4-2
abundance: .
CDR3aa: CASSPSDGLAGDNEQYF
CDR3nt: TGTGCCAGCAGCCCCTCAGACGGGCTAGCGGGGGACAACGAGCAGTACTTC

d_gene: TRBD1
j_gene: TRBJ2-5
v_gene: TRBV27
abundance: .
CDR3aa: CASSSGMRTGFEQYF
CDR3nt: TGTGCCAGCAGTTCCGGGATGCGGACAGGGTTTGAGCAGTACTTC

d_gene: .
j_gene: TRBJ2-5
v_gene: TRBV11-2
abundance: .
CDR3aa: CASSLLILAETQYF
CDR3nt: TGTGCCAGCAGCTTATTGATCCTAGCTGAGACCCAGTACTTC

d_gene: .
j_gene: TRBJ1-5
v_gene: TRBV15
abundance: few
CDR3aa: CATSRTGRGWFDQPQHF
CDR3nt: TGTGCCACCAGCAGAACGGGACGGGGGTGGTTCGATCAGCCCCAGCATTTT

d_gene: TRBD1
j_gene: TRBJ1-2
v_gene: TRBV5-1
abundance: .
CDR3aa: CASSAGQGHGYTF
CDR3nt: TGCGCCAGCAGCGCCGGACAGGGCCATGGCTACACCTTC

d_gene: TRBD1
j_gene: TRBJ2-1
v_gene: TRBV5-1
abundance: few
CDR3aa: CASSRGDRGVDEQFF
CDR3nt: TGCGCCAGCAGCCGAGGGGACAGGGGGGTTGATGAGCAGTTCTTC

d_gene: .
j_gene: TRBJ2-1
v_gene: TRBV6-5
abundance: .
CDR3aa: CASSYRGGQDEQFF
CDR3nt: TGTGCCAGCAGTTACAGGGGGGGCCAGGATGAGCAGTTCTTC

d_gene: TRBD1
j_gene: TRBJ2-7
v_gene: TRBV5-6
abundance: .
CDR3aa: CASSPGQGWKEQYF
CDR3nt: TGTGCCAGCAGCCCCGGACAGGGGTGGAAAGAGCAGTACTTC